Detailed here is one T cell receptor beta chain. Its matching antigen is unknown. The data were obtained in a study of CD8 T cells in ankylosing spondylitis. Study outcomes and limitations: Earlier work had already found some motif variants in reactive arthritis synovial fluid and blood.

Quantitative 5'-RACE was performed with molecular barcodes, and it yielded the TCR beta libraries. A single record per CDR3 protein comes from TCRdb applying MiXCR to the 5' RACE reads. The sample consists of about 140,000 distinct CDR3 sequences, approximately 10% of them appearing once. The CDR3 is made up of 13 amino acids. V was shortened by 1 base and J by 9 bases, with 12 bases between the two germline ends. Germline lookup yields CDR1 MGHDK and CDR2 SYGVNS. Specimen: blood, either unsorted or a sorted T cell fraction (not recorded which). This rearrangement joins TRBV25-1 to TRBJ2-5; a possible D gene is TRBD1 (6 bases). The sequence was collected from a female donor with ankylosing spondylitis or in good health (not recorded which). CDR3 coding DNA: TGTGCCAGCAGTGAATTGAGGGGGATGGCCCAGTACTTC. The encoded protein is CASSELRGMAQYF.